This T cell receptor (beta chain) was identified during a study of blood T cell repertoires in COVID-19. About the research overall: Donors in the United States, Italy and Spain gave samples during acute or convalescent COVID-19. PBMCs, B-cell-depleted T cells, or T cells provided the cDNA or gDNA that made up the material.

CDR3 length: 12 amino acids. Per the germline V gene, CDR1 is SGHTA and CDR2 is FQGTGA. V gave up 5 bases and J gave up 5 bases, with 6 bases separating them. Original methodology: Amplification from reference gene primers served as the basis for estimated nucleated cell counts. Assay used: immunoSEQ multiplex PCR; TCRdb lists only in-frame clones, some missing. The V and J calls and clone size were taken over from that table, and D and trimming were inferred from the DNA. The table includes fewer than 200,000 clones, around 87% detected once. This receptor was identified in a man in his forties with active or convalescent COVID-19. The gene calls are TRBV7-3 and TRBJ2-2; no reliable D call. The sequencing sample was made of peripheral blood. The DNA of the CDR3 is TGTGCCAGCAGCGTCGGGACCGGGGAGCTGTTTTTT. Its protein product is CASSVGTGELFF. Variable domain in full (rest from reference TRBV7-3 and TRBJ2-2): GAGVSQTPSNKVTEKGKYVELRCDPISGHTALYWYRQSLGQGPEFLIYFQGTGAADDSGLPNDRFFAVRPEGSVSTLKIQRTERGDSAVYLCASSVGTGELFFGEGSRLTVL.